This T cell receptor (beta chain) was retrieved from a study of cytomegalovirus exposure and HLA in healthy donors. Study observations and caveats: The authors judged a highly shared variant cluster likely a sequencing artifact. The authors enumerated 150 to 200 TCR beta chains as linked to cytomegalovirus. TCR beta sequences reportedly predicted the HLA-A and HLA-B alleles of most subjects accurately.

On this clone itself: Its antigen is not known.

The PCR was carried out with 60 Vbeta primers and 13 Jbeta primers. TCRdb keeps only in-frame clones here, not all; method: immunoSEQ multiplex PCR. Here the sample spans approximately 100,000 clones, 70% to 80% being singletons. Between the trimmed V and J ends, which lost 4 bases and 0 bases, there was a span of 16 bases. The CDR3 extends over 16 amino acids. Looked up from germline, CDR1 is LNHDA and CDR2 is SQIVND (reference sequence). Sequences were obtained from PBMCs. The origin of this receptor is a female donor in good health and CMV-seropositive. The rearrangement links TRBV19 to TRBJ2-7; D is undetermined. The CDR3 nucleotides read TGTGCCAGTAGTAAACCCCTGAGCAGGTGCTCCTACGAGCAGTACTTC. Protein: CASSKPLSRCSYEQYF.